What follows are 14 T cell receptor beta chains derived from one specimen sequenced in a study of shared clonotypes between healthy human individuals. Profiled with immunoSEQ multiplex PCR; TCRdb holds only in-frame clones, not every one. This table holds about 1.1 million clones, around 82% found once. The specimen was memory CD4+ T cells from PBMCs. The sample's subset: CD45RA-negative fraction. These receptors were taken from a man younger than 35 in good health. Some clones in this sample may be carry-over from other donors' samples.

The chain carries TRBV4-3 and TRBJ2-7; 7 bases match TRBD2. The CDR3 is made up of 16 amino acids. V shed 1 base and J 4 bases; nucleotides not matched to a gene: 10. Germline loops: CDR1 LGHNA, CDR2 YSLEER. The CDR3 spells CASSQAVWRETYEQYF. The CDR3 bases are TGCGCCAGCAGCCAAGCGGTCTGGCGGGAGACTTACGAGCAGTACTTC.

The chain recombines TRBV7-9 with TRBJ2-7; possible D gene TRBD1, 7 bases. The CDR3 runs to 14 residues. The V gene lost 6 bases and the J gene lost 7 bases, with 19 bases spanning the gap. CDR1 and CDR2 (germline): SEHNR, FQNEAQ (reference sequence). This chain's CDR3 is CASRPGYQGGEQYF. The CDR3 DNA is TGTGCCAGCAGACCCGGATATCAGGGGGGAGAGCAGTACTTC.

This chain's CDR3 is CASSHHSRPGTQTPYEQYF. The CDR3 DNA follows: TGCGCCAGCAGCCACCACTCCCGGCCCGGGACTCAAACGCCCTACGAGCAGTACTTC. The J gene is TRBJ2-7, the V gene TRBV4-3; D may be TRBD2 (6 bases). Trimming pared 3 bases from V and 2 bases from J, leaving 26 bases between. The CDR3 is made up of 19 amino acids. Looked up from germline, CDR1 is LGHNA and CDR2 is YSLEER.

V and J are TRBV7-3 and TRBJ2-1; TRBD1 aligns across 8 bases. The length of the CDR3 is 14 residues. V was pared by 5 bases and J by 7 bases, with 7 bases of the junction left unmatched. The germline V gene has CDR1 SGHTA and CDR2 FQGTGA. The CDR3 DNA is TGTGCCAGCAGCCTGTCCCGGGACAGGAATGAGCAGTTCTTC. Protein: CASSLSRDRNEQFF.

This chain uses TRBV11-2 with TRBJ1-3; no firm D call. V lost 4 bases and J lost 0, with 7 bases in between. The CDR3 is 14 amino acids. Looked up from germline, CDR1 is SGHAT and CDR2 is FQNNGV. The DNA for the CDR3 is TGTGCCAGCAGCTATCGGGGCTCTGGAAACACCATATATTTT. Amino acids: CASSYRGSGNTIYF.

V and J are TRBV29-1 and TRBJ2-7; TRBD1 agrees at 10 bases. J lost 8 bases, V lost 7 bases, and 14 bases had no gene match. CDR1 is SQVTM and CDR2 is ANQGSEA in the germline V gene. The CDR3 covers 14 residues. CDR3 region: CSASPGTGDRQQYF. DNA for the CDR3: TGCAGCGCTTCCCCCGGGACAGGGGATAGACAGCAGTACTTC.

The chain recombines TRBV5-4 with TRBJ2-4; D possibly matches TRBD1 or TRBD2 (6 bases each). In germline, CDR1 is SGHNT, CDR2 YYREEE (reference sequence). V was clipped by 0 bases and J by 8 bases, with 9 bases between them. There are 13 residues in the CDR3. The CDR3 region has the DNA TGTGCCAGCAGCTTGGACAGGGAGGACATTCAGTACTTC. Translated: CASSLDREDIQYF.

This chain uses TRBV7-3 with TRBJ2-3; TRBD2 is a possible D gene (6 bases). CDR3 size: 16 residues. Germline loops: CDR1 SGHTA, CDR2 FQGTGA. The V and J ends lost 5 bases and 2 bases respectively, with 17 bases between them. The CDR3 nucleotides read TGTGCCAGCAGCGCGACTAGTGCCCCCCCCACAGATACGCAGTATTTT. It specifies CASSATSAPPTDTQYF.

The chain links TRBV2 to TRBJ1-1, with TRBD1 matching over 8 bases. The germline gives CDR1 SNHLY, CDR2 FYNNEI. CDR3 size: 13 residues. The V gene end was trimmed by 7 bases and the J gene end by 5 bases; junction bases not matched to a gene: 6. The CDR3 reads CASTKDRETEAFF. The CDR3 DNA reads TGTGCCAGCACTAAGGACAGGGAAACTGAAGCTTTCTTT.

The chain joins TRBV5-1 to TRBJ2-7, with D perhaps TRBD1 (6 bases). Germline V CDR1 and CDR2: SGHRS, YFSETQ. This CDR3 comprises 13 residues. Trimming took off 2 bases at V and 6 bases at J, with 12 bases between the two ends. The CDR3 loop is CASSFTGFGEQYF. The DNA for the CDR3 is TGCGCCAGCAGCTTTACAGGGTTCGGCGAGCAGTACTTC.

The rearrangement uses TRBV6-1 and TRBJ1-2; 9 nucleotides agree with TRBD1. Germline V lookup: CDR1 MNHNS, CDR2 SASEGT. This CDR3 spans 15 amino acids. The junction had 12 bases not matched to a gene; V was cut back by 6 bases and J by 7 bases. Here the CDR3 reads CASRDRQEQGAGYTF. CDR3 in DNA: TGTGCCAGCAGGGACCGACAAGAACAGGGGGCTGGCTACACCTTC.

The chain carries TRBV14 and TRBJ1-2, with a weak D call TRBD1 (5 bases). V was pared by 4 bases and J by 8 bases, with 14 bases between. Per the germline V gene, CDR1 is SGHDN and CDR2 is FVKESK. There are 13 residues in the CDR3. The CDR3 loop is CASSRGLGVGYTF. CDR3 sequence (DNA): TGTGCCAGCAGCCGAGGACTGGGGGTAGGCTACACCTTC.

This clone was detected a few times. The chain joins TRBV5-4 to TRBJ2-3; tentative D call: TRBD2 (6 bases). Trimming removed 2 bases from V and 4 bases from J, with 14 bases in between. The germline V gene has CDR1 SGHNT and CDR2 YYREEE (reference sequence). This CDR3 is built from 15 residues. In DNA form, the CDR3 reads TGTGCCAGCAGCTTTAAACGGGAGCAGTCAGATACGCAGTATTTT. It is translated as CASSFKREQSDTQYF.

On this clone itself: The junction and the germline gene differ at one end; a read error may be behind it. This sequence joins TRBV7-2 and TRBJ1-4; 7 bases agree with TRBD1. Looked up from germline, CDR1 is SGHTA and CDR2 is FQGNSA. The CDR3 has 13 amino acids. The CDR3 is CASSLGGPGTATF. The CDR3, as DNA: TGTGCCAGCAGCTTAGGAGGCCCCGGGACAGCCACATTT.